The clone carrying this TCR beta chain was detected a few times. Its antigen is not identified. The data derive from a study of T cell repertoires in cytomegalovirus infection. General study findings and limits: The ex vivo response was dominated by HLA-C-restricted CMV-specific TCR beta clonotypes.

The CDR3 loop spans 13 amino acids. The ends were cut back, 8 bases at V and 7 bases at J, with 17 bases in the middle. CDR1 and CDR2 (germline): MNHEY, SMNVEV (reference sequence). MiXCR, applied by TCRdb to the reads, yields one record per CDR3 protein. The table records under 350,000 distinct CDR3 sequences, over 7.5% of them present only once. The sequence was collected from a human donor in good health (CMV status not recorded). Some clones in this sample may be carry-over from other donors' samples. V usage is TRBV27 and J usage is TRBJ1-2; D is possibly TRBD1 (6 bases). Sequencing used PBMCs. The CDR3 sequence: CASRSGAGSGYTF. The CDR3 bases are TGTGCCAGCCGTTCGGGGGCAGGTAGTGGCTACACCTTC.